Below, one T cell receptor beta chain is given with its context. Assay used: immunoSEQ multiplex PCR; TCRdb lists only in-frame clones, some missing. The sample contains around 30,000 clones, 90% of which appear only once. These data belong to a study of T cell changes during pregnancy in multiple sclerosis. The CDR3 sequence is 14 residues long. Germline V gene data show CDR1 as LGHNT and CDR2 as FRNRAP. The V and J ends lost 1 base and 2 bases respectively, with 8 bases between them. The specimen comprised CD8+ T cells from peripheral blood mononuclear cells, sampled in the second trimester of pregnancy. This sequence joins TRBV12-5 and TRBJ1-2, with TRBD1 as a possible D gene (6 bases). The receptor was derived from a female donor with multiple sclerosis, enrolled in a pregnancy study. The CDR3 DNA reads as TGTGCTAGTGGTTTGGACAGGGTAAACTATGGCTACACCTTC. Translated: CASGLDRVNYGYTF.